This entry describes one T cell receptor (beta chain). Original processing notes: Estimates of nucleated cell counts were drawn from the amplification of reference gene primers. TCRdb's table, derived via immunoSEQ multiplex PCR, lists solely in-frame clones and lacks some. From that table come the V and J calls and clone size; the DNA was used to work out D and trimming. The sample records a few hundred thousand clones, roughly 87% being singletons. The record originates from a study of blood T cell repertoires in COVID-19. As for the study in general: Sources were T cells, B-cell-depleted T cells, or PBMCs; the material itself was cDNA or gDNA.

V lost 4 bases to trimming and J lost 4 bases, with 19 bases between them. The CDR3 contains 17 residues. Germline V lookup: CDR1 SGHVS, CDR2 FNYEAQ. Clinical history as reported by participants underpinned cohort assignment. Sequenced sample: PBMCs or T cells enriched from blood (not recorded which). The rearrangement joins TRBV7-6 to TRBJ2-2, with a possible D match to TRBD1 (7 bases). The clonotype was recovered from a woman in her fifties or sixties who had recovered from COVID-19. The CDR3 sequence: CASSSLGGRGVTGELFF. In nucleotides, the CDR3 is TGTGCCAGCAGCTCGCTCGGGGGCAGGGGGGTCACCGGGGAGCTGTTTTTT. Drawing the rest from reference TRBV7-6 and TRBJ2-2, the complete variable domain is GAGVSQSPRYKVTKRGQDVALRCDPISGHVSLYWYRQALGQGPEFLTYFNYEAQQDKSGLPNDRFSAERPEGSISTLTIQRTEQRDSAMYRCASSSLGGRGVTGELFFGEGSRLTVL.